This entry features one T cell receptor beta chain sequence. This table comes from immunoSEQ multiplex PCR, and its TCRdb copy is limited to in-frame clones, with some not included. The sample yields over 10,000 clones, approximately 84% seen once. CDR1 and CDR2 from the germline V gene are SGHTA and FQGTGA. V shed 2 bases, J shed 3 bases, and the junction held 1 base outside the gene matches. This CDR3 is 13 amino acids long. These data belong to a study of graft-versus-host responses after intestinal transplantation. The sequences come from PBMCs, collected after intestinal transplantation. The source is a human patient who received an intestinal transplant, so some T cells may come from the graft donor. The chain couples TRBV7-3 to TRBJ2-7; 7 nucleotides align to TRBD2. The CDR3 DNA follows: TGTGCCAGCAGCTTAGGGACTAACTACGAGCAGTACTTC. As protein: CASSLGTNYEQYF.